This T cell receptor (beta chain) was recorded in a study of OX40 agonist ivuxolimab in advanced cancers. The repertoire was sequenced with immunoSEQ multiplex PCR; TCRdb's copy has only in-frame clones and lacks some. There are about 94,000 clones in the sample; approximately 95% occur only once, and about 0.17% lies in the top ten. General study points: Compared with others, partial responders at 0.1-3.0 mg/kg displayed clonal expansion among the lowest.

Germline loops: CDR1 MNHNY, CDR2 SVGAGI (reference sequence). After removal of 6 bases from V and 5 bases from J, the junction contained 7 bases not matched to a gene. The CDR3 is made up of 14 amino acids. This clone was detected once. Its antigen is undetermined. The sequence was collected from an adult with an advanced solid tumor such as melanoma, head and neck, liver or kidney cancer. This sample comprised CD4+ or CD8+ T cells sorted from blood, obtained in a trial of the OX40 agonist ivuxolimab. This rearrangement joins TRBV6-6 to TRBJ1-1; 9 bases align to TRBD1. The CDR3 DNA follows: TGTGCCAGCAGCAGGGACAGGGTTGGGACTGAAGCTTTCTTT. Translating gives CASSRDRVGTEAFF.